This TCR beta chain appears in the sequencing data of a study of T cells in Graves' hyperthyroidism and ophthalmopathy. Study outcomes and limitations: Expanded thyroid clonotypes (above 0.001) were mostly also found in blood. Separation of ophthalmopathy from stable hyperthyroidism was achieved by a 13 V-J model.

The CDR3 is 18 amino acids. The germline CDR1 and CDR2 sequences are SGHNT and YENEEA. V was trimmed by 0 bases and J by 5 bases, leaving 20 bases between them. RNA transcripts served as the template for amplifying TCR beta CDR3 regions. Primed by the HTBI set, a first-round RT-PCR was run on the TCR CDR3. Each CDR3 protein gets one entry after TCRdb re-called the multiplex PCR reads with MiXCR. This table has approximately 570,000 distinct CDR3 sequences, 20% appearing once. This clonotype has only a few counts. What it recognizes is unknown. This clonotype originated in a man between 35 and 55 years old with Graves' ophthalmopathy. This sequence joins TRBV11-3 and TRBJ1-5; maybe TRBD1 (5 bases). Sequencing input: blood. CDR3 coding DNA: TGTGCCAGCAGCTTAGATACTCCAGGGTATAAGGGAGATCAGCCCCAGCATTTT. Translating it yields CASSLDTPGYKGDQPQHF.